What follows are 28 T cell receptor beta chains derived from one specimen sequenced in a study of blood T cell repertoires in COVID-19. Clones were read by immunoSEQ multiplex PCR, and TCRdb kept only the in-frame ones, dropping some. This repertoire shows 150,000 to 200,000 clones, less than 90% found once; its top ten account for approximately 4.7%. Sequencing was done on a sample of PBMCs or T cells enriched from blood (not recorded which). Receptor source: a woman aged 45-65 years who had recovered from COVID-19.

The V call is TRBV7-2, the J call TRBJ1-2, with a weak D call TRBD1 (5 bases). The CDR3 is 14 amino acids. Germline CDR1 is SGHTA and CDR2 is FQGNSA. The V end lost 0 bases, the J end lost 6 bases, and 11 bases lay between the germline ends. CDR3 amino acids: CASSLAGQGNGYTF. In DNA form, the CDR3 reads TGTGCCAGCAGCTTAGCGGGGCAGGGAAATGGCTACACCTTC.

Only one count was recorded for this clone. This rearrangement joins TRBV7-2 to TRBJ2-2; the match to TRBD2 covers 8 bases. CDR1 SGHTA and CDR2 FQGNSA come from the germline V gene. The trim removed 5 bases at V and 6 bases at J, leaving 11 bases unmatched. This CDR3 contains 16 residues. CDR3 protein: CASSPWGIAGSGELFF. The CDR3 DNA reads TGTGCCAGCAGCCCCTGGGGGATAGCGGGGTCCGGGGAGCTGTTTTTT.

The chain is built from TRBV20-1 and TRBJ1-2; 10 bases are a match to TRBD1. Germline V gives CDR1 DFQATT, CDR2 SNEGSKA (reference sequence). Trimming at V came to 3 bases and at J to 6 bases, leaving 4 bases not matched to a gene. This CDR3 spans 13 amino acids. CDR3 amino acids: CSASEGQGNGYTF. CDR3 DNA sequence: TGCAGTGCTAGTGAGGGACAGGGGAATGGCTACACCTTC.

The CDR3 nucleotides are TGTGCCACCCGGTTGGGCAATCAGCCCCAGCATTTT. This gives the protein CATRLGNQPQHF. The chain uses TRBV28 and TRBJ1-5; D unclear. CDR1 is MDHEN, CDR2 SYDVKM, per germline. Trimming cost V 10 bases and J 2 bases, with 9 bases left between them. This CDR3 region has 12 residues.

The chain combines TRBV23-1 with TRBJ1-6; a weak D match, TRBD1 (5 bases). TRBV23-1 has ORF status, its function being uncertain. The CDR3 is 15 residues long. V was pared by 7 bases and J by 5 bases, with 15 bases between. The CDR3 coding sequence is TGCGCCAGCAATCCACCGACAGACCATAATTCACCCCTCCACTTT. This encodes CASNPPTDHNSPLHF.

The gene calls are TRBV28 and TRBJ2-2, with D tentatively TRBD2 (6 bases). This CDR3 spans 14 amino acids. Germline V gene data show CDR1 as MDHEN and CDR2 as SYDVKM. The V end was cut by 7 bases, the J end by 5 bases, with 14 bases between. The DNA of the CDR3 is TGTGCCAGCAATATGGGGGGTCGAACCGGGGAGCTGTTTTTT. Translation gives CASNMGGRTGELFF.

CDR3 nucleotide sequence: TGTGCCAGCAGCTCCCCGACAGGGTACGGAAACACCATATATTTT. The encoded protein is CASSSPTGYGNTIYF. V and J are TRBV7-9 and TRBJ1-3; 7 bases map to TRBD1. The V and J ends lost 4 bases and 4 bases, in that order; junction bases with no gene match: 7. Germline assignment: CDR1 SEHNR and CDR2 FQNEAQ (reference sequence). This CDR3 contains 15 residues.

This clone appeared once. The chain links TRBV19 to TRBJ2-3; 7 bases map to TRBD2. The CDR3 has 14 residues. V dropped 3 bases and J dropped 4; count of bases not matched to a gene: 4. CDR1 and CDR2 from the germline V gene are LNHDA and SQIVND (reference sequence). CDR3 region: CASSMSGLADTQYF. CDR3 in DNA: TGTGCCAGTAGTATGTCCGGACTAGCAGATACGCAGTATTTT. The full variable domain, its missing parts supplied by reference TRBV19 and TRBJ2-3, is DGGITQSPKYLFRKEGQNVTLSCEQNLNHDAMYWYRQDPGQGLRLIYYSQIVNDFQKGDIAEGYSVSREKKESFPLTVTSAQKNPTAFYLCASSMSGLADTQYFGPGTRLTVL.

A note on this clone: Other DNA sequences in this sample translate to the same CDR3. V is TRBV7-2 and J is TRBJ1-2; no firm D call. V was shortened by 1 base and J by 2 bases, with 5 bases between the two germline ends. Germline-derived CDR1 and CDR2 are SGHTA and FQGNSA. This CDR3 is built from 13 residues. The CDR3 region is CASSLGQNYGYTF. CDR3 in DNA: TGTGCCAGCAGCTTAGGACAAAACTATGGCTACACCTTC.

CDR3 in amino acids: CASSPRQSPDTQYF. The CDR3 DNA follows: TGCGCCAGCAGCCCCCGACAGTCCCCCGATACGCAGTATTTT. This rearrangement joins TRBV5-1 to TRBJ2-3; D is perhaps TRBD1 (5 bases). The V and J ends lost 4 bases and 6 bases respectively, with 15 bases between them. CDR3 length: 14 residues. Germline V CDR1 and CDR2: SGHRS, YFSETQ.

This clone appeared a few times. This sequence joins TRBV19 and TRBJ2-2, with 9 bases identical to TRBD2. J lost 5 bases, V lost 6 bases, and 7 bases had no gene match. CDR1 is LNHDA and CDR2 is SQIVND in the germline V gene (reference sequence). CDR3 length: 15 amino acids. CDR3 DNA: TGTGCCAGTAGCCCTAGCGGGATAGGTACCGGGGAGCTGTTTTTT. Amino acid sequence: CASSPSGIGTGELFF.

The chain joins TRBV7-8 to TRBJ2-3; 9 bases fit TRBD2. The CDR3 runs 17 residues. Germline CDR1 and CDR2: SGHVS and FQNEAQ. The junction had 12 bases not matched to a gene; V was cut back by 5 bases and J by 3 bases. Here the CDR3 DNA reads TGTGCCAGCAGCCCCTGGGCGGGAGGGATCGCGACAGATACGCAGTATTTT. This encodes CASSPWAGGIATDTQYF.

The rearrangement links TRBV4-3 to TRBJ2-1; 10 nucleotides align to TRBD1. The CDR3 is made up of 16 amino acids. Per germline, CDR1 LGHNA and CDR2 YSLEER. V lost 0 bases, J lost 9 bases, and 8 bases stayed unmatched. CDR3 in amino acids: CASSQEWYRTGGEQFF. CDR3 bases: TGCGCCAGCAGCCAAGAATGGTACAGGACAGGGGGTGAGCAGTTCTTC.

This chain uses TRBV6-5 with TRBJ1-5, with a weak D call TRBD1 (5 bases). V dropped 6 bases and J dropped 6 bases, with 15 bases sitting between them. The germline V gene encodes CDR1 MNHEY and CDR2 SVGAGI. The CDR3 is made up of 14 amino acids. CDR3 sequence reads: CASSLDSSGQPQHF. The CDR3 coding sequence is TGTGCCAGCAGCCTCGACAGTTCTGGTCAGCCCCAGCATTTT.

This chain joins TRBV4-1 and TRBJ1-1, with 8 positions matching TRBD1. Germline V CDR1 and CDR2: MGHRA, YSYEKL. V was pared by 7 bases and J by 7 bases, with 14 bases of the junction left unmatched. This CDR3 comprises 15 residues. This CDR3 reads CASNLKDRDGGEAFF. DNA for the CDR3: TGCGCCAGCAATCTCAAGGACAGGGACGGGGGTGAAGCTTTCTTT.

The chain is built from TRBV28 and TRBJ1-2; D is undetermined. The CDR3 runs 12 residues. CDR1 is MDHEN and CDR2 is SYDVKM in the germline V gene. V was trimmed by 4 bases and J by 8 bases, leaving 11 bases between them. The CDR3 DNA reads TGTGCCAGCAGTTCGATTAGCCGAGGCTACACCTTC. Encoded protein: CASSSISRGYTF.

The rearrangement joins TRBV7-2 to TRBJ1-6; D perhaps matches TRBD1 (6 bases). The CDR3 length is 15 residues. Deletions cut 5 bases from V and 0 bases from J, with 8 bases between. Per germline, CDR1 SGHTA and CDR2 FQGNSA. For the CDR3, the DNA is TGTGCCAGCAGCCCACAGGGCTCCTATAATTCACCCCTCCACTTT. As protein: CASSPQGSYNSPLHF.

V gene TRBV15 combines with J gene TRBJ1-3; TRBD1 agrees at 7 bases. V gave up 2 bases and J gave up 3 bases; unmatched junction bases: 4. The length of the CDR3 is 15 residues. Germline V gene sequence: CDR1 LNHNV, CDR2 YYDKDF (reference sequence). CDR3 coding DNA: TGTGCCACCAGCAGACCCGGGACAGTTGGAAACACCATATATTTT. Its translation: CATSRPGTVGNTIYF.

The gene calls are TRBV19 and TRBJ2-4, with D possibly being TRBD2 (6 bases). This CDR3 comprises 17 residues. CDR1 LNHDA and CDR2 SQIVND come from the germline V gene (reference sequence). V gave up 6 bases and J gave up 2 bases, with 20 bases separating them. The CDR3 DNA reads TGTGCCAGTAGGAAGTTAACGGGAGAGCGGACCAAAAACATTCAGTACTTC. Amino acids: CASRKLTGERTKNIQYF.

CDR3 residues: CASSYGTGVSAEQFF. The CDR3 DNA reads TGTGCCAGCAGCTACGGGACAGGGGTTTCTGCAGAGCAGTTCTTC. The chain is built from TRBV7-2 and TRBJ2-1; TRBD1 aligns across 10 bases. The CDR3 consists of 15 residues. With V trimmed by 4 bases and J by 10 bases, 10 bases remained unmatched. Germline CDR1 SGHTA, CDR2 FQGNSA. Drawing the rest from reference TRBV7-2 and TRBJ2-1, the complete variable domain is GAGVSQSPSNKVTEKGKDVELRCDPISGHTALYWYRQSLGQGLEFLIYFQGNSAPDKSGLPSDRFSAERTGGSVSTLTIQRTQQEDSAVYLCASSYGTGVSAEQFFGPGTRLTVL.

This chain links TRBV27 with TRBJ1-2; possible D gene TRBD1, 6 bases. This CDR3 is 14 amino acids long. Germline V gene lookup returns CDR1 MNHEY and CDR2 SMNVEV (reference sequence). Trimming left V 6 bases short and J 2 bases short, with 13 bases between. This CDR3 is CASSTWDTNYGYTF. The CDR3 bases are TGTGCCAGCAGCACCTGGGACACCAACTATGGCTACACCTTC.

This chain links TRBV5-1 with TRBJ1-1; 8 nucleotides line up with TRBD1. V gave up 4 bases and J gave up 3 bases; unmatched junction bases: 8. This CDR3 comprises 15 residues. Germline lookup yields CDR1 SGHRS and CDR2 YFSETQ. CDR3 in amino acids: CASSLTTGVDTEAFF. DNA for the CDR3: TGCGCCAGCAGCCTTACGACAGGGGTGGACACTGAAGCTTTCTTT. Using reference TRBV5-1 and TRBJ1-1 for the parts outside the CDR3, the full variable domain is KAGVTQTPRYLIKTRGQQVTLSCSPISGHRSVSWYQQTPGQGLQFLFEYFSETQRNKGNFPGRFSGRQFSNSRSEMNVSTLELGDSALYLCASSLTTGVDTEAFFGQGTRLTVV.

This clone was picked up a small number of times. This rearrangement joins TRBV24-1 to TRBJ2-3, with TRBD2 matching over 12 bases. Trimming at V came to 5 bases and at J to 6 bases, leaving 11 bases not matched to a gene. CDR1 is KGHDR and CDR2 is SFDVKD in the germline V gene. This CDR3 is 17 amino acids long. The CDR3 reads CATSVGTSGSYVDTQYF. The CDR3 DNA reads TGTGCCACCAGTGTGGGGACTAGCGGGTCGTACGTGGATACGCAGTATTTT.

This rearrangement joins TRBV12-5 to TRBJ1-3; D gene ambiguous. Germline loops: CDR1 LGHNT, CDR2 FRNRAP. Trimming removed 5 bases from V and 6 bases from J, with 11 bases in between. This CDR3 spans 13 amino acids. This CDR3 reads CASGDMALNTIYF. CDR3 nucleotide sequence: TGTGCTAGTGGTGACATGGCGCTAAACACCATATATTTT.

The sample holds a few counts of this clone. In DNA, the CDR3 is TGCGCCAGCAGCTTGGGTGCTAGCGGGATCAATGAGCAGTTCTTC. Encoded protein: CASSLGASGINEQFF. The chain uses TRBV5-1 and TRBJ2-1; TRBD2 matches at 9 bases. The length of the CDR3 is 15 residues. CDR1 is SGHRS and CDR2 is YFSETQ in the germline V gene. J lost 6 bases, V lost 0 bases, and 4 bases had no gene match.

This chain links TRBV20-1 with TRBJ1-2; D is possibly TRBD1 (5 bases). The length of the CDR3 is 14 residues. Germline CDR1 and CDR2: DFQATT and SNEGSKA (reference sequence). Trimming took 3 bases from V and 2 from J, leaving 13 bases between them. The CDR3 DNA reads TGCAGTGCTAGTTTGGCAGGGAAAAACTATGGCTACACCTTC. Translation gives CSASLAGKNYGYTF.

This chain connects TRBV16 to TRBJ1-4; tentative D call: TRBD1 (6 bases). There are 14 residues in the CDR3. Looked up from germline, CDR1 is KGHSY and CDR2 is FQNENV. Trimming shortened V by 2 bases and J by 7 bases, and 11 bases separated the two germline ends. CDR3 sequence: CASSQGGAREKLFF. The CDR3 nucleotides are TGTGCCAGCAGCCAAGGGGGGGCGCGTGAAAAACTGTTTTTT.

This chain joins TRBV28 and TRBJ1-5; TRBD1 matches 7 bases. CDR1 MDHEN and CDR2 SYDVKM come from the germline V gene. This CDR3 is 17 amino acids long. Trimming removed 5 bases from V and 11 bases from J; junction bases left unmatched: 21. CDR3 in amino acids: CASSRRGQGVPKRAQHF. CDR3 nucleotide sequence: TGTGCCAGCAGTCGAAGAGGGCAGGGGGTCCCCAAAAGGGCCCAGCATTTT.